Below, 17 T cell receptor beta chains from the same sample are listed, as sequenced in a study of beta chain features in type 1 diabetes. The authors reverse transcribed all of the isolated RNA, so sequencing captured expressed TCRB transcripts. TCRdb keeps only in-frame clones here, not all; method: immunoSEQ multiplex PCR. The data show hundreds of thousands of clones, roughly 12% seen once. The sample taken for sequencing was naive CD4+ T cells from blood. The receptors originated from a man younger than 35 in good health.

The V call is TRBV7-2, the J call TRBJ1-5; TRBD1 aligns across 8 bases. The CDR3 sequence is 15 residues long. The germline V gene has CDR1 SGHTA and CDR2 FQGNSA. With 6 bases clipped from V and 5 bases from J, the junction kept 9 bases outside the gene matches. The CDR3 reads CASSRLDREDQPQHF. CDR3 nucleotides: TGTGCCAGCAGTCGCCTGGACAGGGAGGATCAGCCCCAGCATTTT.

The chain combines TRBV29-1 with TRBJ2-7; D possibly corresponds to TRBD1 (6 bases). The CDR3 contains 15 residues. V lost 1 base, J lost 0 bases, and 13 bases lay in between. CDR1 and CDR2 (germline): SQVTM, ANQGSEA. CDR3 bases: TGCAGCGTTGAAGGACACAGGGCTAGCTCCTACGAGCAGTACTTC. Protein sequence: CSVEGHRASSYEQYF.

There are many counts of this clone. The chain has TRBV29-1 and TRBJ2-2; 7 bases are a match to TRBD1. The CDR3 contains 12 residues. V lost 6 bases, J lost 7 bases, and 5 bases stayed unmatched. CDR1 and CDR2 (germline): SQVTM, ANQGSEA. Here the CDR3 DNA reads TGCAGCGTCGGACAGGTGGTCGGGGAGCTGTTTTTT. Residues: CSVGQVVGELFF.

This chain uses TRBV7-8 with TRBJ2-2; 9 bases map to TRBD2. Germline assignment: CDR1 SGHVS and CDR2 FQNEAQ. This CDR3 is built from 16 residues. Trimming took 5 bases from V and 6 from J; bases not matched to a gene: 10. In DNA form, the CDR3 reads TGTGCCAGCAGCCCGAGGGGCGGGGGGGCCCCCGGGGAGCTGTTTTTT. It codes for CASSPRGGGAPGELFF.

The V and J genes are TRBV5-4 and TRBJ1-1, with 9 nucleotides matching TRBD1. Germline values: CDR1 SGHNT, CDR2 YYREEE (reference sequence). J was trimmed by 6 bases and V by 3 bases; bases with no gene match: 9. The CDR3 runs to 15 residues. The CDR3 DNA reads TGTGCCAGCAGCTCCCCGGGACAGGGAATCCCTGAAGCTTTCTTT. Its protein is CASSSPGQGIPEAFF.

The V and J genes are TRBV30 and TRBJ2-1; possibly TRBD1 for D (6 bases). The CDR3 is 12 residues long. CDR1 is GTSNPN, CDR2 SVGIG, per germline (reference sequence). V lost 2 bases to trimming and J lost 10 bases, with 12 bases between them. The CDR3 sequence is CAWSSVRGEQFF. The CDR3, as DNA: TGTGCCTGGAGTTCCGTCAGGGGAGAGCAGTTCTTC.

This clone occurred a few times. The gene calls are TRBV29-1 and TRBJ1-1; D gene unclear. This CDR3 has 14 amino acids. Germline V gene sequence: CDR1 SQVTM, CDR2 ANQGSEA. Between the trimmed V and J ends, which lost 7 bases and 1 base, there was a span of 16 bases. CDR3 in amino acids: CSAARTSRNTEAFF. DNA for the CDR3: TGCAGCGCCGCCCGGACTTCGAGGAACACTGAAGCTTTCTTT.

V usage is TRBV7-2 and J usage is TRBJ2-2; TRBD1 is a possible D gene (5 bases). V was cut by 1 base and J by 3 bases, with 6 bases left in between. The CDR3 contains 14 residues. Per germline, CDR1 SGHTA and CDR2 FQGNSA. In DNA form, the CDR3 reads TGTGCCAGCAGCTTAGGACAGCACACCGGGGAGCTGTTTTTT. Protein product: CASSLGQHTGELFF.

The V gene is TRBV29-1, the J gene TRBJ1-3, with a possible D match to TRBD1 (6 bases). The ends were cut back, 7 bases at V and 1 base at J, with 14 bases in the middle. Per germline, CDR1 SQVTM and CDR2 ANQGSEA. The CDR3 loop spans 14 amino acids. The CDR3 nucleotides are TGCAGCGCAGTACCAGGGGCGTCTGGAAACACCATATATTTT. This codes for CSAVPGASGNTIYF.

The chain employs TRBV14 and TRBJ2-3; 8 positions agree with TRBD2. Losses at the gene ends were 3 bases for V and 2 bases for J; bases not matched to a gene: 13. This CDR3 is 18 amino acids long. The germline V gene encodes CDR1 SGHDN and CDR2 FVKESK. CDR3 bases: TGTGCCAGCAGCCAGGGGGTAACCGGGACTAGGCACACAGATACGCAGTATTTT. Its protein is CASSQGVTGTRHTDTQYF.

The V gene is TRBV28, the J gene TRBJ2-7, with D possibly being TRBD1 (6 bases). Germline CDR1 and CDR2: MDHEN and SYDVKM. The germline V and J ends were trimmed by 8 bases and 6 bases, with 17 bases remaining between them. The CDR3 runs 13 residues. For the CDR3, the DNA is TGTGCCAGCGTCCCGGGACAAAGGCTCGAGCAGTACTTC. The encoded protein is CASVPGQRLEQYF.

The chain carries TRBV5-1 and TRBJ2-7; TRBD2 matches at 10 bases. The V gene end was trimmed by 0 bases and the J gene end by 4 bases; junction bases not matched to a gene: 7. This CDR3 spans 16 amino acids. The germline V gene encodes CDR1 SGHRS and CDR2 YFSETQ. CDR3: CASSLGAASGRYEQYF. The CDR3 nucleotides read TGCGCCAGCAGCTTGGGAGCGGCTAGCGGGAGATACGAGCAGTACTTC.

This clone appeared a few times. The rearrangement uses TRBV12-1 and TRBJ2-1; the table's D call, TRBD2, has no DNA check behind it. TRBV12-1 is a pseudogene. The length of the CDR3 is 13 residues. CDR3 nucleotides: TGTGCCAGCAGCTTGGGTCCGGGGGATGAGCAGTTCTTC. It translates to CASSLGPGDEQFF.

This clone appeared a few times. V gene TRBV10-3 combines with J gene TRBJ2-7; D possibly corresponds to TRBD1 (5 bases). Germline lookup yields CDR1 ENHRY and CDR2 SYGVKD. V lost 6 bases and J 6 bases, leaving 15 bases between the germline ends. CDR3 length equals 13 residues. Here the CDR3 DNA reads TGTGCCATCAGGAACAGGCAAGGCCTCGAGCAGTACTTC. Translated, it gives CAIRNRQGLEQYF.

J is TRBJ1-4 and V is TRBV28; D call uncertain. The CDR3 is 11 amino acids. The V and J ends lost 5 bases and 14 bases respectively, with 12 bases between them. CDR1 and CDR2 from the germline V gene are MDHEN and SYDVKM. The CDR3 DNA reads TGTGCCAGCAGTCCCAGAAGTGTGCTGTTTTTT. It is translated as CASSPRSVLFF.

This clone was counted only a few times. This rearrangement joins TRBV30 to TRBJ2-2; TRBD2 might be the D (6 bases). CDR1 GTSNPN and CDR2 SVGIG come from the germline V gene (reference sequence). V was shortened by 5 bases and J by 3 bases, with 10 bases between the two germline ends. The CDR3 runs 13 residues. The CDR3 DNA sequence: TGTGCCTGGTTCGGGGGAGACACCGGGGAGCTGTTTTTT. Its protein is CAWFGGDTGELFF.

The V and J genes are TRBV6-5 and TRBJ1-1; D remains ambiguous. This CDR3 comprises 16 residues. The germline V gene encodes CDR1 MNHEY and CDR2 SVGAGI. V was pared by 4 bases and J by 2 bases, with 17 bases between. CDR3 sequence reads: CASSSLGGRDNTEAFF. CDR3 nucleotide sequence: TGTGCCAGCAGTTCCCTGGGAGGGCGCGACAACACTGAAGCTTTCTTT.